The clone carrying this T cell receptor (beta chain) was counted only a few times. Unique molecular identifiers were incorporated when the TCRbeta library was constructed. TCRdb passed the PCR reads through MiXCR, listing each CDR3 protein once. The sample lists some 590,000 distinct CDR3 sequences, about 10% occurring once. This entry is derived from a study of T-cell reconstitution after alpha-beta-depleted transplantation in children. Germline V CDR1 and CDR2: DFQATT, SNEGSKA (reference sequence). This CDR3 comprises 14 residues. V lost 3 bases and J lost 0, with 9 bases in between. Material: PBMCs from the stem cell graft donor, obtained from the stem cell graft. This chain joins TRBV20-1 and TRBJ2-1; D not certain. The receptor's source is a human donor who donated a stem cell graft to a child with acute myeloid leukemia. The CDR3 reads CSASGQISYNEQFF. The CDR3 DNA sequence: TGCAGTGCTAGTGGTCAAATCTCCTACAATGAGCAGTTCTTC.